The T cell receptor (beta chain) described here comes from a study of cytomegalovirus exposure and HLA in healthy donors. Study-level background: Within the Caucasian-associated ancestry cluster were approximately 77% of the roughly 360 genotyped donors. Study outcomes and limitations: It was only CMV serostatus that was available as immune exposure information.

In the case of this clone: Its antigen is still unknown.

In the PCR, 60 Vbeta and 13 Jbeta primers were used. This table comes from immunoSEQ multiplex PCR, and its TCRdb copy is limited to in-frame clones, with some not included. The repertoire consists of tens of thousands of clones, with about 66% occurring once and the leading ten covering under 2.5%. Trimming at V came to 1 base and at J to 12 bases, leaving 14 bases not matched to a gene. From germline, CDR1 is SGHDT and CDR2 YYEEEE. This CDR3 comprises 15 residues. The sample was PBMCs. The chain carries TRBV5-6 and TRBJ1-2; 8 bases map to TRBD1. This receptor was identified in a man aged 25 to 40 in good health and CMV-seronegative. The CDR3 coding sequence is TGTGCCAGCAGCTTGAACAGGGGGGAGATACGGGGCCACACCTTC. Translation: CASSLNRGEIRGHTF.